This TCR beta chain stems from a study of CD8+CD57+ T cells in acquired aplastic anemia. CDR1 and CDR2 (germline): SGHNT, YYREEE (reference sequence). The CDR3 is 12 amino acids. Trimming stripped 3 bases from V and 3 bases from J, with 7 bases between. Previously, flow cytometry had revealed CD8+CD57+ cell expansion in the patients chosen for sequencing. For CDR3 and TCR beta VDJ profiling, genomic DNA was the template used. TCRdb passed the reads through MiXCR, listing each CDR3 protein once. Of around 180,000 distinct CDR3 sequences in the sample, around half are singletons; the top ten hold under 2%.

The receptor comes from a human donor with aplastic anemia. The rearrangement joins TRBV5-4 to TRBJ2-7; D is perhaps TRBD1 (5 bases). The sample consisted of sorted CD4+, CD8+, or CD8+CD57+ T cells (not recorded which) from PBMCs. CDR3 sequence: CASSSDNYEQYF. CDR3 nucleotides: TGTGCCAGCAGCTCGGACAACTACGAGCAGTACTTC.